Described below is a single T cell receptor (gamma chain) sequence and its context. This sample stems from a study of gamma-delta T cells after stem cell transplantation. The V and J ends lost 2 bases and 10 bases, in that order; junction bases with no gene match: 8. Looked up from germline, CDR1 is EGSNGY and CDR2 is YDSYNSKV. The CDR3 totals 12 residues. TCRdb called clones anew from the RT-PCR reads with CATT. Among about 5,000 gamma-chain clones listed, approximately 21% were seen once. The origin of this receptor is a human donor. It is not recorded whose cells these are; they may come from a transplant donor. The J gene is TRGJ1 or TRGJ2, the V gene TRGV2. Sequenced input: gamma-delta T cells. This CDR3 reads CATWDVRRKKLF. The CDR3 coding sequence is TGTGCCACCTGGGACGTACGAAGGAAGAAACTCTTT.